The 9 T cell receptor beta chains given below trace back to one sample, sequenced in a study of shared clonotypes between healthy human individuals. TCRdb's table, derived via immunoSEQ multiplex PCR, lists solely in-frame clones and lacks some. This sample has over 1.5 million clones, with approximately 98% found just once. Sequenced input: naive CD4+ T cells sorted from blood. Subset: CD45RA+ positively selected. The receptors were gathered from a man under 40 in good health.

V gene TRBV5-1 combines with J gene TRBJ2-3; D may be TRBD2 (6 bases). Germline V gene sequence: CDR1 SGHRS, CDR2 YFSETQ. V was shortened by 2 bases and J by 4 bases, with 11 bases between the two germline ends. The CDR3 sequence is 14 residues long. The CDR3 region is CASSFAGPADTQYF. Here the CDR3 DNA reads TGCGCCAGCAGCTTCGCGGGGCCCGCAGATACGCAGTATTTT.

V is TRBV11-2 and J is TRBJ1-4; D is ambiguous. Germline loops: CDR1 SGHAT, CDR2 FQNNGV. There are 16 residues in the CDR3. Trimming removed 2 bases at V and 0 bases at J, with 10 bases between. The CDR3 is CASSLKGLATNEKLFF. CDR3 nucleotide sequence: TGTGCCAGCAGCTTAAAAGGACTTGCAACTAATGAAAAACTGTTTTTT. Variable domain in full (rest from reference TRBV11-2 and TRBJ1-4): EAGVAQSPRYKIIEKRQSVAFWCNPISGHATLYWYQQILGQGPKLLIQFQNNGVVDDSQLPKDRFSAERLKGVDSTLKIQPAKLEDSAVYLCASSLKGLATNEKLFFGSGTQLSVL.

This clone was seen once. J is TRBJ2-2 and V is TRBV7-6; 7 bases are shared with TRBD2. The V gene's germline CDR1 is SGHVS and CDR2 FNYEAQ. Trimming took 2 bases from V and 5 from J; bases not matched to a gene: 5. The CDR3 is 15 residues long. CDR3 amino acids: CASSLPGGRTGELFF. CDR3 nucleotides: TGTGCCAGCAGCTTACCGGGGGGTAGGACCGGGGAGCTGTTTTTT.

The J gene is TRBJ2-7, the V gene TRBV10-3, with 7 bases aligning to TRBD1. The CDR3 is 13 residues long. V dropped 2 bases and J dropped 2; count of bases not matched to a gene: 0. The germline V gene encodes CDR1 ENHRY and CDR2 SYGVKD. DNA of the CDR3: TGTGCCATCAGTGAGGGACAGGCCTACGAGCAGTACTTC. It specifies CAISEGQAYEQYF.

The chain couples TRBV10-3 to TRBJ1-2, with a possible D match to TRBD1 (6 bases). V lost 0 bases, J lost 8 bases, and 13 bases lay in between. The germline gives CDR1 ENHRY, CDR2 SYGVKD. The CDR3 sequence is 14 residues long. CDR3 loop: CAISESGRGVGYTF. The CDR3 region has the DNA TGTGCCATCAGTGAGTCGGGCAGGGGTGTAGGCTACACCTTC.

This chain connects TRBV29-1 to TRBJ1-4, with no clear D. Germline CDR1 is SQVTM and CDR2 is ANQGSEA. V gave up 2 bases and J gave up 7 bases, with 11 bases separating them. The CDR3 runs to 13 residues. The CDR3, as DNA: TGCAGCGTTGAATTGAGGATGTCTGAAAAACTGTTTTTT. Protein: CSVELRMSEKLFF.

On this clone: The sample carries other DNA sequences with the same CDR3. The rearrangement joins TRBV9 to TRBJ2-7; D is uncertain. V lost 0 bases to trimming and J lost 2 bases, with 6 bases between them. CDR1 SGDLS and CDR2 YYNGEE come from the germline V gene. This CDR3 has 13 residues. This CDR3 reads CASSVGPTYEQYF. Here the CDR3 DNA reads TGTGCCAGCAGCGTAGGCCCCACCTACGAGCAGTACTTC.

The chain links TRBV25-1 to TRBJ1-1; 10 bases map to TRBD1. CDR1 and CDR2 from the germline V gene are MGHDK and SYGVNS. The length of the CDR3 is 13 residues. The V gene end was trimmed by 6 bases and the J gene end by 3 bases; junction bases not matched to a gene: 1. The DNA of the CDR3 is TGTGCCAGCAGGACAGGGGGCCACACTGAAGCTTTCTTT. As protein: CASRTGGHTEAFF.

The V gene is TRBV5-6, the J gene TRBJ1-5; no reliable D call. From germline, CDR1 is SGHDT and CDR2 YYEEEE. CDR3 length: 14 amino acids. V was trimmed by 0 bases and J by 3 bases, leaving 7 bases between them. CDR3 in amino acids: CASSLGGSNQPQHF. DNA for the CDR3: TGTGCCAGCAGCTTGGGAGGATCCAATCAGCCCCAGCATTTT.